Listed here are 29 T cell receptor beta chains from one sample, sequenced in a study of read filtering for tumor transcriptome and immune sequencing. This library used 300 to 500 ng RNA and molecular barcoded adaptors spanning alpha/delta and beta/gamma chains. TCRdb processed the reads anew with MiXCR; each CDR3 protein has one entry. The data contain around 65,000 distinct CDR3 sequences, roughly 19% of them singletons. Sequences were obtained from a population of CD138-negative cells sorted from bone marrow. These receptor sequences come from a donor at least 40 years old with multiple myeloma.

In its sample, this clonotype was seen a few times. A much larger clone differs by one base, so this may be a read error. The genes are TRBV29-1 and TRBJ2-3, with D tentatively TRBD2 (6 bases). Trimming shortened V by 1 base and J by 2 bases, and 16 bases separated the two germline ends. The CDR3 is 16 amino acids. The germline V gene has CDR1 SQVTM and CDR2 ANQGSEA. The CDR3 protein is CSVEGRERLNTDTQYF. The CDR3 DNA follows: TGCAGCGTTGAAGGGAGGGAGAGACTCAACACAGATACGCAGTATTTT.

This clonotype was seen many times. V and J are TRBV5-1 and TRBJ2-3; no clear D gene. Germline loops: CDR1 SGHRS, CDR2 YFSETQ. V lost 0 bases to trimming and J lost 1 base, with 12 bases between them. There are 16 residues in the CDR3. This chain's CDR3 is CASSLEQPVRTDTQYF. The CDR3 nucleotides are TGCGCCAGCAGCTTGGAACAGCCCGTCCGCACAGATACGCAGTATTTT.

A note on this clonotype: A read error may explain this, as a much larger clone is one base away. V is TRBV9 and J is TRBJ1-1; 7 nucleotides line up with TRBD1. Germline-derived CDR1 and CDR2 are SGDLS and YYNGEE. The CDR3 spans 15 residues. The CDR3 loop is CASSVGGRGGQEALF. The CDR3 DNA follows: TGTGCCAGCAGCGTGGGGGGCAGGGGCGGACAGGAAGCTCTCTTT.

This clonotype has at least ten counts. The chain links TRBV4-1 to TRBJ2-7; 8 positions agree with TRBD1. Germline V gene sequence: CDR1 MGHRA, CDR2 YSYEKL. This CDR3 has 16 amino acids. V gave up 2 bases and J gave up 6 bases; unmatched junction bases: 12. For the CDR3, the DNA is TGCGCCAGCAGCCAACCCCGGACAGGGCGGTTTAGCGAGCAGTACTTC. It encodes CASSQPRTGRFSEQYF.

This clonotype was counted ten times or more. The rearrangement uses TRBV30 and TRBJ2-7; TRBD2 matches 9 bases. This CDR3 region has 15 residues. J lost 1 base, V lost 1 base, and 5 bases had no gene match. From germline, CDR1 is GTSNPN and CDR2 SVGIG (reference sequence). CDR3: CAWSGLAGISYEQYF. CDR3 DNA: TGTGCCTGGAGTGGGCTAGCGGGAATTTCCTACGAGCAGTACTTC.

Ten or more counts support this clonotype. This chain joins TRBV12-3 or TRBV12-4 and TRBJ1-1; possibly TRBD1 for D (5 bases). V was clipped by 8 bases and J by 5 bases, with 15 bases between them. This CDR3 is built from 13 residues. The CDR3 is CASGAGWRTEAFF. Here the CDR3 DNA reads TGTGCCAGCGGTGCAGGGTGGCGAACTGAAGCTTTCTTT.

This clonotype was counted ten times or more. This rearrangement joins TRBV28 to TRBJ1-1, with D hard to call. V was shortened by 2 bases and J by 6 bases, with 13 bases between the two germline ends. The CDR3 is 14 amino acids. Germline assignment: CDR1 MDHEN and CDR2 SYDVKM. The CDR3 loop is CASSLRIWIAEAFF. For the CDR3, the DNA is TGTGCCAGCAGTTTAAGGATTTGGATAGCTGAAGCTTTCTTT.

This clonotype was recorded at least ten times. This rearrangement joins TRBV5-4 to TRBJ1-1, with a weak D call TRBD1 (6 bases). CDR3 length: 16 amino acids. Germline V gene lookup returns CDR1 SGHNT and CDR2 YYREEE (reference sequence). Trimming removed 3 bases at V and 1 base at J, with 16 bases between. The CDR3 coding sequence is TGTGCCAGCAGCTCAGGGTCGGGACAAACGAACACTGAAGCTTTCTTT. Residues: CASSSGSGQTNTEAFF.

In this sample, this clonotype turned up many times. The chain has TRBV6-1 and TRBJ2-1, with 8 bases matching TRBD1. Germline V gene data show CDR1 as MNHNS and CDR2 as SASEGT. V shed 2 bases, J shed 6 bases, and the junction held 6 bases outside the gene matches. The CDR3 is 15 amino acids. CDR3 nucleotide sequence: TGTGCCAGCAGTGAATCCCACGGACAGGGCAATGAGCAGTTCTTC. This encodes CASSESHGQGNEQFF.

This clonotype was seen repeatedly, ten times or more. The J gene is TRBJ2-7, the V gene TRBV25-1; 13 bases are a match to TRBD2. V lost 3 bases, J lost 10 bases, and 6 bases stayed unmatched. Germline CDR1 is MGHDK and CDR2 is SYGVNS. CDR3 length equals 14 residues. CDR3 in DNA: TGTGCCAGCAGTGACCTTGGACTAGCGGGAGAACAGTACTTC. This codes for CASSDLGLAGEQYF.

This chain joins TRBV7-9 and TRBJ2-7, with 14 bases matching TRBD2. Per the germline V gene, CDR1 is SEHNR and CDR2 is FQNEAQ (reference sequence). The CDR3 length is 17 residues. Trimming cost V 8 bases and J 3 bases; bases outside gene matches: 12. The CDR3, as DNA: TGTGCCAGCGGCCTGATAACGACTAGCGGGGGGGACTACGAGCAGTACTTC. It encodes CASGLITTSGGDYEQYF.

This clonotype was picked up many times. V gene TRBV5-1 combines with J gene TRBJ2-3, with 8 positions matching TRBD1. The germline V gene encodes CDR1 SGHRS and CDR2 YFSETQ. The CDR3 is 14 amino acids. V shed 5 bases, J shed 4 bases, and the junction held 6 bases outside the gene matches. The CDR3 DNA sequence: TGCGCCAGCAGTAGCGGACAGGGAGCAGATACGCAGTATTTT. It is translated as CASSSGQGADTQYF.

This clonotype was seen ten or more times. The chain couples TRBV21-1 to TRBJ2-2; the table's D call of TRBD1 was not tested on the DNA. TRBV21-1 is given as a pseudogene. This CDR3 has 18 amino acids. The CDR3 DNA reads as TGTGCCAGCAGCAAAGATATCCTGACAGGGGGGGACACCGGGGAGCTGTTTTTT. As protein: CASSKDILTGGDTGELFF.

The chain joins TRBV4-1 to TRBJ2-3, with D possibly being TRBD1 or TRBD2 (5 bases each). V was pared by 0 bases and J by 2 bases, with 12 bases between. The germline gives CDR1 MGHRA, CDR2 YSYEKL. There are 16 residues in the CDR3. Here the CDR3 reads CASSQEFGAFTDTQYF. The CDR3 nucleotides are TGCGCCAGCAGCCAAGAATTCGGGGCGTTCACAGATACGCAGTATTTT.

Comment on this clonotype: Being one base from a much bigger clone, this may be a read error. This CDR3 fails to terminate in the conserved phenylalanine or tryptophan, so it likely reflects a read error. The V gene is TRBV7-3, the J gene TRBJ2-3, with 12 bases aligning to TRBD1. In germline, CDR1 is SGHTA, CDR2 FQGTGA. V shed 7 bases, J shed 4 bases, and the junction held 6 bases outside the gene matches. CDR3 length: 15 amino acids. CDR3 amino acids: CASNSGQGAADTQYL. CDR3 DNA sequence: TGTGCCAGCAACTCGGGACAGGGGGCCGCAGATACGCAGTATCTT.

This clonotype has a count of ten or more. A read error may be the cause here, since a much bigger clone is one base away. The rearrangement joins TRBV7-2 to TRBJ2-2; TRBD2 might be the D (6 bases). The CDR3 runs 15 residues. CDR1 and CDR2 (germline): SGHTA, FQGNSA. The CDR3 loop is CASGLSAGRGGELFF. The CDR3 region has the DNA TGTGCCAGCGGCTTATCGGCGGGGCGAGGGGGGGAGCTGTTTTTT.

DNA for the CDR3: TGTGCCAGCAGTCCAACGAGGACAGGGGCCAGTGAGCAGTTCTTC. Its protein product is CASSPTRTGASEQFF. V usage is TRBV12-3 or TRBV12-4 and J usage is TRBJ2-1; 9 bases match TRBD1. The CDR3 has 15 residues. Trimming took 5 bases from V and 9 from J; bases not matched to a gene: 11.

This clonotype was counted at least ten times. The rearrangement links TRBV7-9 to TRBJ2-7, with D possibly matching TRBD2 (5 bases). CDR1 SEHNR and CDR2 FQNEAQ come from the germline V gene (reference sequence). V lost 5 bases and J lost 0, with 11 bases in between. The CDR3 consists of 14 residues. Here the CDR3 DNA reads TGTGCCAGCAGCCCCGGGGAGTACTCCTACGAGCAGTACTTC. Amino acid sequence: CASSPGEYSYEQYF.

This clonotype was picked up many times. Sequence at one end of the junction differs from germline and may be a read error. J is TRBJ2-7 and V is TRBV7-7; D possibly matches TRBD1 or TRBD2 (5 bases each). The length of the CDR3 is 15 residues. Germline lookup yields CDR1 SSHAT and CDR2 FNYEAQ (reference sequence). As DNA, the CDR3 is TGTGCTAGCAGCTTAGCGTTAGGGGTCCTGTACGAGCAGTACTTC. Translation: CASSLALGVLYEQYF.

For this clonotype: With only one base between it and a far larger clone, this is likely a read error. The genes are TRBV9 and TRBJ1-1; 7 bases fit TRBD1. The CDR3 sequence is 13 residues long. Unmatched junction bases numbered 6, after V lost 7 bases and J lost 3 bases. Germline lookup yields CDR1 SGDLS and CDR2 YYNGEE. Written as DNA, the CDR3 is TGTGCCAGCGGCCCCGGGACAGACACTGAAGCTTTCTTT. Amino acid sequence: CASGPGTDTEAFF.

With respect to this clonotype: Possible read error: a much larger clone is one base away. The chain employs TRBV20-1 and TRBJ1-1; the D gene is possibly TRBD1 (5 bases). The germline V gene encodes CDR1 DFQATT and CDR2 SNEGSKA (reference sequence). The CDR3 is 13 amino acids. Deletions cut 6 bases from V and 4 bases from J, with 15 bases between. CDR3 in DNA: TGCAGTGCGCGAGGGGATGGGAGCACTGAAGCTTTCTTT. Translating it yields CSARGDGSTEAFF.

This clonotype was picked up many times. The chain couples TRBV2 to TRBJ2-6; weak D call: TRBD1 (6 bases). CDR1 is SNHLY and CDR2 is FYNNEI in the germline V gene. With 6 bases removed from V and 0 bases from J, the gap between germline ends came to 15 bases. The CDR3 extends over 17 amino acids. The CDR3 region is CASRWTVHVSGANVLTF. The CDR3 region has the DNA TGTGCCAGCAGGTGGACAGTTCACGTCTCTGGGGCCAACGTCCTGACTTTC.

With respect to this clonotype: This may be a read error, as it is one base from a much larger clone. This chain uses TRBV11-2 with TRBJ2-3; 9 positions match TRBD2. CDR1 is SGHAT, CDR2 FQNNGV, per germline. The CDR3 contains 15 residues. The CDR3 nucleotides are TGTGCCATCAGCTTAGAGCCCGCGGGGGGGAATCGGCAGTATTTT. This sequence encodes CAISLEPAGGNRQYF.

The J gene is TRBJ2-3, the V gene TRBV29-1; TRBD2 is a possible D gene (5 bases). This CDR3 spans 14 amino acids. The V gene's germline CDR1 is SQVTM and CDR2 ANQGSEA. V lost 3 bases to trimming and J lost 0 bases, with 10 bases between them. Here the CDR3 DNA reads TGCAGCGTTGATCCCCGGACTAGCACAGATACGCAGTATTTT. It is translated as CSVDPRTSTDTQYF.

Regarding this clonotype: This likely comes from a read error, as the CDR3 has no conserved phenylalanine or tryptophan at its end. The DNA is left out, because the CDR3 cannot be placed on it with certainty; the CDR3 is given as TCRdb lists it. The chain carries TRBV19 and TRBJ1-4; the table's D call, TRBD1, has no DNA check behind it. Including both end residues, the CDR3 is 14 amino acids long. CDR1 is LNHDA, CDR2 SQIVND, per germline (reference sequence). The CDR3: CASSIRGVGEKLCS.

In its sample, this clonotype was seen many times. J is TRBJ1-1 and V is TRBV3-1; TRBD1 matches 8 bases. Per germline, CDR1 LGHDT and CDR2 YNNKEL (reference sequence). CDR3 length: 15 amino acids. V was pared by 4 bases and J by 2 bases, with 6 bases of the junction left unmatched. CDR3 residues: CASSRTGTGNTEAFF. For the CDR3, the DNA is TGTGCCAGCAGCCGGACCGGGACAGGTAACACTGAAGCTTTCTTT.

This clonotype is deemed large (0.1 to 1%). The chain carries TRBV24-1 and TRBJ2-2, with D unclear. This CDR3 region has 13 residues. Germline CDR1 is KGHDR and CDR2 is SFDVKD. Trimming shortened V by 1 base and J by 6 bases, and 5 bases separated the two germline ends. CDR3 DNA sequence: TGTGCCACCAGTGATTTATCCGCCGGGGAGCTGTTTTTT. Translating gives CATSDLSAGELFF.

At least ten counts were recorded for this clonotype. This rearrangement joins TRBV7-8 to TRBJ2-1, with D perhaps matching TRBD1 or TRBD2 (5 bases each). The ends were cut back, 5 bases at V and 6 bases at J, with 20 bases in the middle. Germline V gene data show CDR1 as SGHVS and CDR2 as FQNEAQ. The CDR3 covers 16 residues. The CDR3 nucleotides read TGTGCCAGCAGCCTCCGACCGGGACCACCAACCAATGAGCAGTTCTTC. Residues: CASSLRPGPPTNEQFF.

This clonotype was seen at least ten times. The chain combines TRBV10-3 with TRBJ2-2; D is possibly TRBD1 (6 bases). The V end lost 8 bases, the J end lost 1 base, and 11 bases lay between the germline ends. This CDR3 is 14 amino acids long. The germline CDR1 and CDR2 sequences are ENHRY and SYGVKD. The CDR3 sequence is CAIGRTENTGELFF. CDR3 sequence (DNA): TGTGCCATCGGAAGGACAGAGAACACCGGGGAGCTGTTTTTT.